Below, 2 T cell receptor beta chains from the same sample are listed, as sequenced in a study of cytomegalovirus exposure and HLA in healthy donors. PCR amplification relied on 60 Vbeta primers (plus 13 Jbeta primers). Assay: immunoSEQ multiplex PCR; the TCRdb copy retains only in-frame clones and omits some. The sample has fewer than 250,000 clones; roughly 77% are singletons. The sequenced sample consisted of PBMCs. The receptors originated from a woman in her 30s in good health and CMV-seropositive.

The chain employs TRBV6-1 and TRBJ1-6; no clear D. From germline, CDR1 is MNHNS and CDR2 SASEGT. Between the trimmed V and J ends, which lost 3 bases and 0 bases, there was a span of 12 bases. There are 17 residues in the CDR3. This chain's CDR3 is CASSDLAGYSYNSPLHF. The CDR3 region has the DNA TGTGCCAGCAGTGATTTGGCAGGTTACTCCTATAATTCACCCCTCCACTTT.

The chain couples TRBV11-2 to TRBJ2-3, with a tentative D call TRBD1 (5 bases). Germline CDR1 SGHAT, CDR2 FQNNGV. Trimming cost V 0 bases and J 7 bases, with 11 bases left between them. CDR3 length equals 14 residues. The chain's CDR3 is CASSLDPRGNTQYF. Here the CDR3 DNA reads TGTGCCAGCAGCTTAGATCCTAGGGGAAATACGCAGTATTTT.